In this sample, the clone carrying this TCR beta chain turned up once. The data derive from a study of blood T cell repertoires in COVID-19. Study context: Samples came from the United States, Italy and Spain, spanning acute and convalescent COVID-19. T cells, B-cell-depleted T cells, or PBMCs supplied cDNA or gDNA.

In the source study's methods: Researchers report that nucleated cell counts were estimated from reference gene primer amplification. The data were produced by immunoSEQ multiplex PCR, yet TCRdb's version contains in-frame clones alone and is incomplete. V and J calls and clone size are copied from that table; D and trimming were computed from the DNA. The sample includes approximately 220,000 clones, around 84% of them seen just once. Trimming removed 4 bases from V and 2 bases from J, with 6 bases in between. Germline CDR1 is ENHRY and CDR2 is SYGVKD. This CDR3 has 12 amino acids. The V gene is TRBV10-3, the J gene TRBJ2-7; D gene ambiguous. The sequence derives from a man aged 45-65 years with acute or convalescent COVID-19. Sample: peripheral blood. CDR3 in amino acids: CAISGLAYEQYF. DNA of the CDR3: TGTGCCATCAGTGGACTTGCCTACGAGCAGTACTTC.